The clone carrying this T cell receptor (beta chain) was recorded a few times. Its antigen is undetermined. At one of its ends the junction is not consistent with the germline gene, which may arise from a read error. The entry originates in a study of tumor and adjacent non-tumor tissue in lung cancer. Study in general: There were around 11 adenocarcinoma, a couple of squamous cell carcinoma and 1 small cell lung cancer cases. Study findings and constraints: Compared with tumor, normal lung showed significantly lower TCR diversity.

The germline V gene encodes CDR1 LNHNV and CDR2 YYDKDF (reference sequence). The CDR3 runs 13 residues. RNA was extracted from bulk tissue without any cell sorting. TCRbeta libraries were built with three rounds of nested PCR, modified from ARM-PCR. In TCRdb, the multiplex PCR reads were re-called with MiXCR into one record per CDR3 protein. The sample carries some 200,000 distinct CDR3 sequences, roughly 70% recorded once. The sequenced sample was lung tumor tissue. This TCR was sampled from a man in his 60s with non-small cell lung cancer. This chain joins TRBV15 and TRBJ2-7, with D perhaps matching TRBD1 (6 bases). CDR3 loop: CATSRGGEYEQYF. In DNA form, the CDR3 reads TGTGCCACTAGCAGAGGGGGAGAATACGAGCAGTACTTC.